These 7 T cell receptor beta chains share one sample of origin, sequenced in a study of T cell repertoires in ileal Crohn's disease. Here immunoSEQ multiplex PCR was the method, and the copy in TCRdb shows in-frame clones only, minus some. Among roughly 7,200 clones listed, 75% to 85% were seen once. The sample consisted of ileal tissue. The receptors shown here come from an adult with Crohn's disease.

A single count supports this clone. The CDR3 coding sequence is TGTGCCAGCAGCCCCACCAGGCCAGCGGGTGACGGGGAGCTGTTTTTT. Translation gives CASSPTRPAGDGELFF. V and J are TRBV7-2 and TRBJ2-2, with a weak D call TRBD2 (6 bases). Trimming removed 5 bases from V and 7 bases from J, with 20 bases in between. Germline V gene sequence: CDR1 SGHTA, CDR2 FQGNSA. The CDR3 has 16 residues.

The chain is built from TRBV6-5 and TRBJ1-1, with 7 bases fitting TRBD1. Germline CDR1 is MNHEY and CDR2 is SVGAGI. Germline trimming cut 5 bases from V and 6 bases from J; bases unmatched to any gene: 9. The length of the CDR3 is 14 residues. The CDR3 here is CASSTDRAGSEAFF. CDR3 sequence (DNA): TGTGCCAGCAGTACTGACAGGGCGGGGTCTGAAGCTTTCTTT.

V gene TRBV6-5 combines with J gene TRBJ1-1; 9 nucleotides match TRBD1. J gave up 1 base and V 6 bases, and 3 bases lay outside the gene matches. Germline V CDR1 and CDR2: MNHEY, SVGAGI. The CDR3 spans 14 residues. CDR3 DNA sequence: TGTGCCAGCAGAGGGACAGGGAGGAACACTGAAGCTTTCTTT. Protein sequence: CASRGTGRNTEAFF.

This chain links TRBV7-8 with TRBJ2-7; TRBD1 aligns across 9 bases. The CDR3 is 15 amino acids. V lost 5 bases and J lost 0; bases outside the gene matches: 5. CDR1 and CDR2 (germline): SGHVS, FQNEAQ. CDR3 amino acids: CASSPGTGISYEQYF. The CDR3 nucleotides read TGTGCCAGCAGCCCCGGGACAGGGATCTCCTACGAGCAGTACTTC.

The gene calls are TRBV6-5 and TRBJ1-2, with D maybe TRBD1 (5 bases). The CDR3 loop spans 14 amino acids. V dropped 2 bases and J dropped 4 bases, with 11 bases sitting between them. Germline CDR1 MNHEY, CDR2 SVGAGI. CDR3 in DNA: TGTGCCAGCAGTTACGACAGCCTAAGCTATGGCTACACCTTC. Its protein is CASSYDSLSYGYTF.

The V call is TRBV7-9, the J call TRBJ2-7, with a tentative D call TRBD2 (6 bases). CDR3 length: 14 residues. V was trimmed by 0 bases and J by 6 bases, leaving 12 bases between them. Germline CDR1 is SEHNR and CDR2 is FQNEAQ (reference sequence). In nucleotides, the CDR3 is TGTGCCAGCAGCTTAGCGACACTAGCTCCCGAGCAGTACTTC. It is translated as CASSLATLAPEQYF.

This chain links TRBV30 with TRBJ2-3, with 7 bases lining up with TRBD2. The CDR3 totals 14 residues. Germline CDR1 and CDR2: GTSNPN and SVGIG (reference sequence). The ends lost 1 base at V and 6 bases at J; junction bases unmatched: 7. The CDR3 is CAWSGLAGRDTQYF. CDR3 in DNA: TGTGCCTGGAGTGGGTTAGCGGGTAGGGATACGCAGTATTTT.